The next 9 T cell receptor beta chains were all read from a single sample in a study of T cell responses to AZD1222 COVID-19 vaccine. Generated by immunoSEQ multiplex PCR, the TCRdb table keeps only in-frame clones and is missing some. The sample includes roughly 110,000 clones, 80% to 95% of them seen just once. The sample in question was peripheral blood, obtained on day 0 of AZD1222 vaccination. These receptors were taken from an adult in good health.

This clone was found once. The V call is TRBV18, the J call TRBJ1-3; D is possibly TRBD1 (6 bases). The CDR3 loop spans 14 amino acids. With 3 bases removed from V and 4 bases from J, the gap between germline ends came to 10 bases. Germline-derived CDR1 and CDR2 are KGHSH and LQKENI. CDR3: CASSPQDSGNTIYF. The CDR3 region has the DNA TGTGCCAGCTCACCCCAGGACAGCGGAAACACCATATATTTT. Drawing the rest from reference TRBV18 and TRBJ1-3, the complete variable domain is NAGVMQNPRHLVRRRGQEARLRCSPMKGHSHVYWYRQLPEEGLKFMVYLQKENIIDESGMPKERFSAEFPKEGPSILRIQQVVRGDSAAYFCASSPQDSGNTIYFGEGSWLTVV.

The genes are TRBV11-1 and TRBJ1-1, with D possibly matching TRBD1 (5 bases). The CDR3 runs 12 residues. Trimming removed 5 bases from V and 7 bases from J, with 11 bases in between. CDR1 is SGHAT and CDR2 is FQDESV in the germline V gene (reference sequence). In DNA form, the CDR3 reads TGTGCCAGCAGCCCCCGGGACTATGAAGCTTTCTTT. Translating it yields CASSPRDYEAFF.

The chain uses TRBV20-1 and TRBJ1-2; D gene ambiguous. Per germline, CDR1 DFQATT and CDR2 SNEGSKA (reference sequence). V lost 3 bases and J 0 bases, leaving 8 bases between the germline ends. The CDR3 runs 13 residues. The CDR3 here is CSASSSTNYGYTF. The CDR3 nucleotides read TGCAGTGCTAGTAGCAGCACTAACTATGGCTACACCTTC.

This chain joins TRBV9 and TRBJ1-1; TRBD1 might be the D (5 bases). V gave up 0 bases and J gave up 0 bases, with 15 bases separating them. This CDR3 spans 17 amino acids. Germline V lookup: CDR1 SGDLS, CDR2 YYNGEE. The CDR3, as DNA: TGTGCCAGCAGCGTAGGAGGGGTGGGGCATCTGAACACTGAAGCTTTCTTT. As protein: CASSVGGVGHLNTEAFF.

This clone was observed a few times. V and J are TRBV7-9 and TRBJ1-6; D is ambiguous. Germline V gene sequence: CDR1 SEHNR, CDR2 FQNEAQ (reference sequence). The ends were cut back, 5 bases at V and 7 bases at J, with 12 bases in the middle. The CDR3 consists of 14 residues. The CDR3 spells CASSPIPGNSPLHF. DNA of the CDR3: TGTGCCAGCAGCCCCATTCCGGGGAATTCACCCCTCCACTTT.

This chain links TRBV24-1 with TRBJ2-1, with D unclear. This CDR3 has 16 amino acids. V was trimmed by 4 bases and J by 4 bases, leaving 16 bases between them. Germline-derived CDR1 and CDR2 are KGHDR and SFDVKD. The CDR3 DNA follows: TGTGCCACCAGTGAAGACCGGGCCGGCCTTTACAATGAGCAGTTCTTC. The encoded protein is CATSEDRAGLYNEQFF.

This rearrangement joins TRBV7-2 to TRBJ2-5; 8 positions agree with TRBD2. After removal of 0 bases from V and 4 bases from J, the junction contained 4 bases not matched to a gene. The CDR3 runs to 15 residues. Looked up from germline, CDR1 is SGHTA and CDR2 is FQGNSA. The CDR3 DNA reads TGTGCCAGCAGCTTAGCTGCGGGGGGCCTAGAGACCCAGTACTTC. This sequence encodes CASSLAAGGLETQYF.

The gene calls are TRBV5-4 and TRBJ1-3; tentative D call: TRBD1 (6 bases). The CDR3 length is 15 residues. Trimming shortened V by 0 bases and J by 8 bases, and 15 bases separated the two germline ends. Germline V gene lookup returns CDR1 SGHNT and CDR2 YYREEE (reference sequence). CDR3 region: CASSLEGGFRDTIYF. As DNA, the CDR3 is TGTGCCAGCAGCTTGGAGGGGGGGTTTAGGGACACCATATATTTT. The complete variable domain, with remaining parts taken from reference TRBV5-4 and TRBJ1-3, reads ETGVTQSPTHLIKTRGQQVTLRCSSQSGHNTVSWYQQALGQGPQFIFQYYREEENGRGNFPPRFSGLQFPNYSSELNVNALELDDSALYLCASSLEGGFRDTIYFGEGSWLTVV.

The V call is TRBV6-5, the J call TRBJ1-2; D remains unclear. Germline CDR1 reads MNHEY; CDR2 reads SVGAGI. The CDR3 loop spans 14 amino acids. The V end was cut by 4 bases, the J end by 0 bases, with 9 bases between. The DNA of the CDR3 is TGTGCCAGCAGTTCCAGCTCTACTAACTATGGCTACACCTTC. This encodes CASSSSSTNYGYTF.